These 26 T cell receptor beta chains share one sample of origin, sequenced in a study of blood T cells in healthy people across ages. Together with a sample-barcoded 5' primer, a J-beta primer mix was included in a second PCR lasting roughly 6 to 12 cycles. TCRdb processed the 5' RACE reads anew with MiXCR; each CDR3 protein has one entry. The profile covers about 830,000 distinct CDR3 sequences, with roughly 60% appearing a single time and about 20% taken by the ten largest. Sequenced: blood. All receptors come from a man aged 25-45 years in good health.

V gene TRBV21-1 combines with J gene TRBJ1-5; no check of the table's D call, TRBD1, against the DNA was made. TRBV21-1 is reported as a pseudogene. The CDR3 sequence is 22 residues long. In DNA form, the CDR3 reads TGTGCCAGCAGCAAGACCCCCGGGGACAGGGGACTGAGAAACAATAGCAATCAGCCCCAGCATTTT. Translated, it gives CASSKTPGDRGLRNNSNQPQHF.

The chain links TRBV7-2 to TRBJ2-3, with D perhaps TRBD2 (6 bases). Germline V gene sequence: CDR1 SGHTA, CDR2 FQGNSA. CDR3 length: 14 amino acids. V shed 3 bases and J shed 1 base, with 8 bases lying between them. For the CDR3, the DNA is TGTGCCAGCAGCTTTTGGAGGGGCACAGATACGCAGTATTTT. This translates into CASSFWRGTDTQYF.

The chain carries TRBV7-9 and TRBJ2-4; no clear D. With the DNA end fitting TRBJ2-7 better, the J assignment may be wrong. Germline V gives CDR1 SEHNR, CDR2 FQNEAQ (reference sequence). The CDR3 consists of 14 residues. DNA for the CDR3: TGTGCCAGCAGCTTAGCTAGCCTCACCTACGAGCAGTACTTC. Translating gives CASSLASLTYEQYF.

A few counts support this clonotype. The chain combines TRBV29-1 with TRBJ2-4, with TRBD2 matching over 7 bases. CDR3 length: 12 residues. The J segment lost 7 bases and the V segment lost 5 bases, leaving 5 bases of the junction unmatched. The V gene's germline CDR1 is SQVTM and CDR2 ANQGSEA. The CDR3 loop reads CSVIRRGNIQYF. The CDR3 DNA is TGCAGCGTTATCAGGCGGGGGAACATTCAGTACTTC. Combining the CDR3 with reference TRBV29-1 and TRBJ2-4 gives the whole variable domain SAVISQKPSRDICQRGTSLTIQCQVDSQVTMMFWYRQQPGQSLTLIATANQGSEATYESGFVIDKFPISRPNLTFSTLTVSNMSPEDSSIYLCSVIRRGNIQYFGAGTRLSVL.

This clonotype was seen a handful of times. The V call is TRBV7-2, the J call TRBJ2-5, with 12 bases fitting TRBD2. The ends lost 5 bases at V and 4 bases at J; junction bases unmatched: 11. Germline V gene sequence: CDR1 SGHTA, CDR2 FQGNSA. This CDR3 contains 17 residues. The CDR3 nucleotides are TGTGCCAGCAGCAACCCGGGACTAGCGGGTGGAAGAGAGACCCAGTACTTC. Amino acids: CASSNPGLAGGRETQYF.

The count of this clonotype is one. The chain has TRBV10-3 and TRBJ1-1; D is perhaps TRBD1 (6 bases). V shed 4 bases and J shed 7 bases, with 19 bases lying between them. The CDR3 consists of 15 residues. Looked up from germline, CDR1 is ENHRY and CDR2 is SYGVKD. CDR3 in amino acids: CAISGRRTAENEAFF. CDR3 sequence (DNA): TGTGCCATCAGTGGGCGACGGACAGCCGAAAATGAAGCTTTCTTT.

The chain combines TRBV10-3 with TRBJ1-2; 7 bases are shared with TRBD1. Looked up from germline, CDR1 is ENHRY and CDR2 is SYGVKD. With V trimmed by 2 bases and J by 4 bases, 10 bases remained unmatched. The CDR3 loop spans 16 amino acids. The CDR3 region is CAISEPRQGRSYGYTF. In DNA, the CDR3 is TGTGCCATCAGTGAGCCTAGACAGGGAAGGAGCTATGGCTACACCTTC.

About this clonotype: A much larger clone differs by one base, so this may be a read error. The chain carries TRBV18 and TRBJ2-1, with 12 bases identical to TRBD1. CDR1 and CDR2 from the germline V gene are KGHSH and LQKENI. This CDR3 is built from 18 residues. The V gene end was trimmed by 2 bases and the J gene end by 5 bases; junction bases not matched to a gene: 10. DNA for the CDR3: TGTGCCAGCTCACCAAAAGCGCCGGGACAGGGGGCGGACAATGAGCAGTTCTTC. Encoded protein: CASSPKAPGQGADNEQFF.

The CDR3 reads CASSYSRTSTDTQYF. In nucleotides, the CDR3 is TGTGCCAGCAGTTACTCGAGGACTAGCACAGATACGCAGTATTTT. The chain is built from TRBV6-6 and TRBJ2-3; TRBD2 might be the D (5 bases). This CDR3 is 15 amino acids long. Germline V gene lookup returns CDR1 MNHNY and CDR2 SVGAGI (reference sequence). Trimming shortened V by 0 bases and J by 0 bases, and 7 bases separated the two germline ends.

This clonotype was seen more than once but under ten times. The V and J genes are TRBV29-1 and TRBJ1-1, with D possibly being TRBD1 (6 bases). The CDR3 is 13 residues long. Germline loops: CDR1 SQVTM, CDR2 ANQGSEA. The CDR3: CRGGGLMNTEAFF. Written as DNA, the CDR3 is TGCAGGGGGGGGGGCCTCATGAACACTGAAGCTTTCTTT.

The genes are TRBV6-9 and TRBJ2-1; D possibly corresponds to TRBD2 (6 bases). CDR1 and CDR2 from the germline V gene are MNHGY and SVAAGI. There are 15 residues in the CDR3. With 4 bases removed from V and 5 bases from J, the gap between germline ends came to 15 bases. In DNA, the CDR3 is TGTGCCAGCAGTTCAACAACGGGGGAGGACAATGAGCAGTTCTTC. It yields the protein CASSSTTGEDNEQFF.

In regard to this clonotype: One base away lies a much larger clone, so this may be a sequencing read error. The V and J genes are TRBV7-2 and TRBJ2-5; maybe TRBD2 (5 bases). The better agreement between TRBJ2-7 and the DNA end casts doubt on the J call. The V gene's germline CDR1 is SGHTA and CDR2 FQGNSA. This CDR3 is built from 13 residues. In nucleotides, the CDR3 is TGTGCCAGCAGCTTACACGGGGCCTACGAGCAGTACTTC. This gives the protein CASSLHGAYEQYF.

This clonotype has a single count. The CDR3 spells CASSLRSGGAEGANVLTF. CDR3 bases: TGTGCCAGCAGCTTAAGGTCTGGGGGCGCGGAAGGGGCCAACGTCCTGACTTTC. The gene calls are TRBV7-3 and TRBJ2-6, with D possibly being TRBD1 (6 bases). This CDR3 has 18 amino acids. Germline CDR1 reads SGHTA; CDR2 reads FQGTGA. Trimming left V 1 base short and J 4 bases short, with 17 bases between.

This clonotype has a handful of counts. The V and J genes are TRBV20-1 and TRBJ2-3, with TRBD2 as a possible D gene (6 bases). The germline CDR1 and CDR2 sequences are DFQATT and SNEGSKA (reference sequence). V was cut by 6 bases and J by 9 bases, with 13 bases left in between. This CDR3 is built from 11 residues. As DNA, the CDR3 is TGCAGTGCCCCGGACTACGGCACGCAGTATTTT. Translating it yields CSAPDYGTQYF.

This clonotype was recorded only once. The rearrangement links TRBV24-1 to TRBJ2-1, with a tentative D call TRBD2 (6 bases). Germline V gene data show CDR1 as KGHDR and CDR2 as SFDVKD. Trimming shortened V by 4 bases and J by 0 bases, and 12 bases separated the two germline ends. The CDR3 sequence is 16 residues long. CDR3 sequence: CATSDRRGNSYNEQFF. CDR3 coding DNA: TGTGCCACCAGTGACCGTCGGGGGAACTCCTACAATGAGCAGTTCTTC.

This clonotype was found a few times. The chain links TRBV3-1 to TRBJ2-7; 13 bases are shared with TRBD2. The CDR3 loop spans 16 amino acids. Trimming cost V 3 bases and J 7 bases; bases outside gene matches: 9. Germline V CDR1 and CDR2: LGHDT, YNNKEL (reference sequence). The CDR3 sequence: CASSQERTSGSSEQYF. CDR3 DNA: TGTGCCAGCAGCCAGGAGAGGACTAGCGGGAGTTCGGAGCAGTACTTC.

This clonotype was seen a single time. The J gene is TRBJ2-3, the V gene TRBV24-1; unclear D gene. Germline V lookup: CDR1 KGHDR, CDR2 SFDVKD. V was clipped by 3 bases and J by 4 bases, with 4 bases between them. This CDR3 has 12 residues. Written as DNA, the CDR3 is TGTGCCACCAGTGATCCGGCAGATACGCAGTATTTT. Amino acid sequence: CATSDPADTQYF.

This chain joins TRBV18 and TRBJ2-5; maybe TRBD1 (8 bases). The CDR3 has 15 amino acids. Germline V gene lookup returns CDR1 KGHSH and CDR2 LQKENI. The V end lost 6 bases, the J end lost 11 bases, and 25 bases lay between the germline ends. The CDR3 loop is CASSSSSGPQGEQYF. DNA of the CDR3: TGTGCCAGCTCGAGCTCTAGCGGCCCACAGGGGGAGCAGTACTTC. Combining the CDR3 with reference TRBV18 and TRBJ2-5 gives the whole variable domain NAGVMQNPRHLVRRRGQEARLRCSPMKGHSHVYWYRQLPEEGLKFMVYLQKENIIDESGMPKERFSAEFPKEGPSILRIQQVVRGDSAAYFCASSSSSGPQGEQYFGPGTRLLVL.

There are a few counts of this clonotype. The V gene is TRBV11-2, the J gene TRBJ2-7; 8 positions match TRBD1. The CDR3 extends over 17 amino acids. CDR1 is SGHAT, CDR2 FQNNGV, per germline. V lost 5 bases and J lost 1; bases outside the gene matches: 13. The DNA for the CDR3 is TGTGCCAGCAGCAAAACGCCGGGTGGGACAGGATCCTACGAGCAGTACTTC. This encodes CASSKTPGGTGSYEQYF. Supplemented by reference TRBV11-2 and TRBJ2-7, the full variable domain reads EAGVAQSPRYKIIEKRQSVAFWCNPISGHATLYWYQQILGQGPKLLIQFQNNGVVDDSQLPKDRFSAERLKGVDSTLKIQPAKLEDSAVYLCASSKTPGGTGSYEQYFGPGTRLTVT.

V is TRBV7-9 and J is TRBJ1-1; the match to TRBD1 covers 7 bases. The CDR3 consists of 15 residues. CDR1 is SEHNR, CDR2 FQNEAQ, per germline (reference sequence). J was trimmed by 1 base and V by 5 bases; bases with no gene match: 7. The CDR3 protein is CASSRDSLPNTEAFF. CDR3 bases: TGTGCCAGCAGCCGGGACAGTTTGCCGAACACTGAAGCTTTCTTT.

In this sample, this clonotype turned up a few times. The chain combines TRBV7-9 with TRBJ1-4; TRBD1 matches 8 bases. Trimming cost V 5 bases and J 6 bases; bases outside gene matches: 11. This CDR3 is 16 amino acids long. The V gene's germline CDR1 is SEHNR and CDR2 FQNEAQ (reference sequence). Here the CDR3 reads CASSDTGQGWDEKLFF. The CDR3 DNA reads TGTGCCAGCAGCGACACTGGACAGGGATGGGATGAAAAACTGTTTTTT.

This clonotype has more than one count but fewer than ten. The V and J genes are TRBV6-2 or TRBV6-3 and TRBJ2-7; tentative D call: TRBD1 (6 bases). V gave up 7 bases and J gave up 3 bases, with 13 bases separating them. The CDR3 contains 13 residues. Germline values: CDR1 MNHEY, CDR2 SVGEGT. DNA of the CDR3: TGTGCCAGCAACATGCCAGGGGACTACGAGCAGTACTTC. It translates to CASNMPGDYEQYF.

There are a few counts of this clonotype. The chain links TRBV3-1 to TRBJ1-2; no clear D. This CDR3 has 13 amino acids. The germline CDR1 and CDR2 sequences are LGHDT and YNNKEL (reference sequence). Trimming pared 2 bases from V and 7 bases from J, leaving 11 bases between. CDR3 sequence: CASSQFVGPGYTF. CDR3 coding DNA: TGTGCCAGCAGCCAATTTGTAGGCCCTGGCTACACCTTC.

This chain connects TRBV7-9 to TRBJ2-7; 8 positions agree with TRBD2. The CDR3 totals 17 residues. V lost 2 bases to trimming and J lost 7 bases; unmatched junction nucleotides: 16. Germline-derived CDR1 and CDR2 are SEHNR and FQNEAQ (reference sequence). As DNA, the CDR3 is TGTGCCAGCAGCTTAAAGGTAGCGAGCGGGGGAAACAATGAGCAGTACTTC. Translated, it gives CASSLKVASGGNNEQYF. The full variable domain, its missing parts supplied by reference TRBV7-9 and TRBJ2-7, is DTGVSQNPRHKITKRGQNVTFRCDPISEHNRLYWYRQTLGQGPEFLTYFQNEAQLEKSRLLSDRFSAERPKGSFSTLEIQRTEQGDSAMYLCASSLKVASGGNNEQYFGPGTRLTVT.

For this clonotype: The junction differs from germline at one of its ends, possibly a read error. The rearrangement joins TRBV7-2 to TRBJ2-5; 13 nucleotides line up with TRBD2. The CDR3 length is 14 residues. The V gene's germline CDR1 is SGHTA and CDR2 FQGNSA. CDR3 bases: TGTGCCGGCAGGAGGACTAGCGGGAGATGTGAGCAGTACTTC. Protein sequence: CAGRRTSGRCEQYF.

V is TRBV5-1 and J is TRBJ2-7; D might be TRBD1 (5 bases). Trimming took off 2 bases at V and 1 base at J, with 10 bases between the two ends. In germline, CDR1 is SGHRS, CDR2 YFSETQ. The CDR3 covers 14 residues. CDR3 nucleotides: TGCGCCAGCAGCTTAGGGGCTGATTCCTACGAGCAGTACTTC. It translates to CASSLGADSYEQYF.